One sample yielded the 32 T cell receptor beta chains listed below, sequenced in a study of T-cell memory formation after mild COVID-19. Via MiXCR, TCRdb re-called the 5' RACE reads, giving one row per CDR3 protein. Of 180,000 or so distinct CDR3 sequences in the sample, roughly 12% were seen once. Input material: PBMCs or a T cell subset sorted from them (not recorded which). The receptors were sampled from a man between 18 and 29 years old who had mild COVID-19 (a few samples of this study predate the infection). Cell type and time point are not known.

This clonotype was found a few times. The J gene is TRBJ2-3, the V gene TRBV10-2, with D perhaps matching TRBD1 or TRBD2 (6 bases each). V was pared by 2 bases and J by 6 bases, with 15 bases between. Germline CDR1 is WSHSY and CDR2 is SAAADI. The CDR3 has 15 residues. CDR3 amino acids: CASSEDRRRGDTQYF. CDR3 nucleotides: TGCGCCAGCAGTGAGGACCGGAGGAGGGGGGATACGCAGTATTTT.

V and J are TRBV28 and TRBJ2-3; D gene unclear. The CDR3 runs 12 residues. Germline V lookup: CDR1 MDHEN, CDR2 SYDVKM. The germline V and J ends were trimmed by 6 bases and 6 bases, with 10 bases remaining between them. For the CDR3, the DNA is TGTGCCAGCAGACACAATATTGATACGCAGTATTTT. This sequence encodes CASRHNIDTQYF.

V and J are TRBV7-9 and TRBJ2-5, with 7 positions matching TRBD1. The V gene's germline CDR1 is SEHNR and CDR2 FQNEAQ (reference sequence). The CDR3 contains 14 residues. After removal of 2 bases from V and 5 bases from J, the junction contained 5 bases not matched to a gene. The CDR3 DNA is TGTGCCAGCAGCTTACGACAGGGCGGGGAGACCCAGTACTTC. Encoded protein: CASSLRQGGETQYF.

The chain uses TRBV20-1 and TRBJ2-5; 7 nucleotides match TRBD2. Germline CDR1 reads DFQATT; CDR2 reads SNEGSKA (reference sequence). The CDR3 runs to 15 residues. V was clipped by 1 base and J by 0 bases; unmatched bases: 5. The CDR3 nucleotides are TGCAGTGCTAGAGTTGCTAGCGGAGACCAAGAGACCCAGTACTTC. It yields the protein CSARVASGDQETQYF.

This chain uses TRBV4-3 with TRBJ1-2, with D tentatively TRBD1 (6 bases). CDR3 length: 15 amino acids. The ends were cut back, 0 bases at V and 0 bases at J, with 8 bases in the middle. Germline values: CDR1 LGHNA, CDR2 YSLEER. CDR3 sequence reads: CASSQEAGANYGYTF. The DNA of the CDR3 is TGCGCCAGCAGCCAAGAGGCAGGGGCTAACTATGGCTACACCTTC.

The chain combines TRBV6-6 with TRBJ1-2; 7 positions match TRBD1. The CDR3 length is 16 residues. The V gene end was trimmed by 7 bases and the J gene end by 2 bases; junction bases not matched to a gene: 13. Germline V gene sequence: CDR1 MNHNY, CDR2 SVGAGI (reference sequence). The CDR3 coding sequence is TGTGCCAGCACCCAGACAGGGTGGGATGGCAACTATGGCTACACCTTC. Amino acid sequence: CASTQTGWDGNYGYTF.

In nucleotides, the CDR3 is TGTGCCAGCAGCCATAGCGGGGGGGCCCGGACAGATACGCAGTATTTT. Encoded protein: CASSHSGGARTDTQYF. This chain joins TRBV28 and TRBJ2-3, with 11 nucleotides matching TRBD2. After removal of 6 bases from V and 3 bases from J, the junction contained 8 bases not matched to a gene. Germline-derived CDR1 and CDR2 are MDHEN and SYDVKM. This CDR3 has 16 residues.

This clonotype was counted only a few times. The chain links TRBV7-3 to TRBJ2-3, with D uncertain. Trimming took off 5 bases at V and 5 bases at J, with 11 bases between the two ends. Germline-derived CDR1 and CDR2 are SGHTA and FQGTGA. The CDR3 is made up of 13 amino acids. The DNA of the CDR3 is TGTGCCAGCAGCCTTCTGGACCGAGATACGCAGTATTTT. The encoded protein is CASSLLDRDTQYF.

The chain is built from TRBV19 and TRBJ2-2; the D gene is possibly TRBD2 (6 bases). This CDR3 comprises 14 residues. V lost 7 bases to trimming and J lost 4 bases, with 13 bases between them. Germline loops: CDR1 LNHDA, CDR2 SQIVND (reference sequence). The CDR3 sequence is CASMSGGVTGELFF. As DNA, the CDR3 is TGTGCCAGTATGAGTGGCGGGGTCACCGGGGAGCTGTTTTTT.

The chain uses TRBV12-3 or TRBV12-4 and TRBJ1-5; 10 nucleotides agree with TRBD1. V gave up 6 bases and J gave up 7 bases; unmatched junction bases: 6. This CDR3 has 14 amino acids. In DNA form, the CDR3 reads TGTGCCAGCAGCCTTGGGACAGGGGTGCAGCCCCAGCATTTT. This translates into CASSLGTGVQPQHF.

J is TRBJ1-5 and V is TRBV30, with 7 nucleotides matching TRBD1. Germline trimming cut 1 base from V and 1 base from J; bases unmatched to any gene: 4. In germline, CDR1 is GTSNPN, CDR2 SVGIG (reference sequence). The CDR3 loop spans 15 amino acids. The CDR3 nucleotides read TGTGCCTGGAGTGGGGGGACAGAGAGCAATCAGCCCCAGCATTTT. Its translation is CAWSGGTESNQPQHF.

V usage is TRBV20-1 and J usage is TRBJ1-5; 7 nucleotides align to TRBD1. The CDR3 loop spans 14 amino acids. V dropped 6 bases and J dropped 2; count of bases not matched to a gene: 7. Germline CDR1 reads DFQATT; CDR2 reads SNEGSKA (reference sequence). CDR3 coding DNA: TGCAGTGCAGGACAGGTACTTGGCAATCAGCCCCAGCATTTT. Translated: CSAGQVLGNQPQHF.

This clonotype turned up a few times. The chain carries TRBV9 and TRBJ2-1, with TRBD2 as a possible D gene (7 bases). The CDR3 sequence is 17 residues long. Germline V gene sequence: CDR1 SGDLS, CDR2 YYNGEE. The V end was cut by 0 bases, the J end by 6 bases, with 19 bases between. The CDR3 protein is CASSVAPGGRGGNEQFF. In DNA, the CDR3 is TGTGCCAGCAGCGTAGCTCCGGGGGGCCGTGGGGGCAATGAGCAGTTCTTC.

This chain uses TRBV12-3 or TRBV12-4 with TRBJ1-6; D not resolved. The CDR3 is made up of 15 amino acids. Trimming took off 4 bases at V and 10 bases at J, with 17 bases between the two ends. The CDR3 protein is CASSSISGVNSPLHF. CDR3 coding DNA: TGTGCCAGCAGTTCAATCTCCGGGGTGAACTCACCCCTCCACTTT.

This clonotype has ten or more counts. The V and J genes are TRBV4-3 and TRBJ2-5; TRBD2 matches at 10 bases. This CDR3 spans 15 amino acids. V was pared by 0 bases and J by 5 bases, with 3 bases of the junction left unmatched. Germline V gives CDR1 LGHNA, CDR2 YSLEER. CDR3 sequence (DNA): TGCGCCAGCAGCCAAGAACTAGCGGGAATCGAGACCCAGTACTTC. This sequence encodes CASSQELAGIETQYF.

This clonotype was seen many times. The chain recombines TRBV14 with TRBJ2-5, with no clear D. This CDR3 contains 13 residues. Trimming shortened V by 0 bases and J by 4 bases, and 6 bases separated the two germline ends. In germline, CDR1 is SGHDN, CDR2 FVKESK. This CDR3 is CASSQDWGETQYF. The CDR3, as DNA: TGTGCCAGCAGCCAAGATTGGGGAGAGACCCAGTACTTC.

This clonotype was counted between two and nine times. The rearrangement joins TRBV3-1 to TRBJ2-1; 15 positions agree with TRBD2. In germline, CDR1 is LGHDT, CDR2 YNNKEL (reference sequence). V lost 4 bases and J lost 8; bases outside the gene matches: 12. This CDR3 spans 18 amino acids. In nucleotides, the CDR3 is TGTGCCAGCAGCCCCAGCCGGACTAGCGGGGGGGCCCTGGATGAGCAGTTCTTC. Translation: CASSPSRTSGGALDEQFF.

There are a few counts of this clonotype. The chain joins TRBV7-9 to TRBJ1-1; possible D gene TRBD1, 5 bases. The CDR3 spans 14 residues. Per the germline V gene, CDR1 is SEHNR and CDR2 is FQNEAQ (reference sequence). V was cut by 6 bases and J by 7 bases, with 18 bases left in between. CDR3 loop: CASSREPGQGEAFF. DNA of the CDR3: TGTGCCAGCAGTCGCGAGCCAGGGCAGGGTGAAGCTTTCTTT. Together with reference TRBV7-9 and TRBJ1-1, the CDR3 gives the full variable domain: DTGVSQNPRHKITKRGQNVTFRCDPISEHNRLYWYRQTLGQGPEFLTYFQNEAQLEKSRLLSDRFSAERPKGSFSTLEIQRTEQGDSAMYLCASSREPGQGEAFFGQGTRLTVV.

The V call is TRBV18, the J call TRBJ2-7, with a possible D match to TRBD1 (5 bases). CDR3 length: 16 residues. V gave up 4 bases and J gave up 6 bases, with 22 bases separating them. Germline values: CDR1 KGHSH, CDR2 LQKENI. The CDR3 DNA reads TGTGCCAGCTCACAGAATCATCCCGGCCAAAGGGGCGAGCAGTACGTC. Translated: CASSQNHPGQRGEQYV.

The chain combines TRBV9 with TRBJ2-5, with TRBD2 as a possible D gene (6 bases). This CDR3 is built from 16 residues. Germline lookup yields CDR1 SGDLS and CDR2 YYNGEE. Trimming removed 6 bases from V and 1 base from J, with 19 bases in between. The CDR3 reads CASTKSGAGSQETQYF. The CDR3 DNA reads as TGTGCCAGCACAAAAAGTGGGGCGGGGAGCCAAGAGACCCAGTACTTC.

CDR3 DNA sequence: TGTGCCAGCAGCGCAACCGGGGGAGGGAGCACAGATACGCAGTATTTT. This codes for CASSATGGGSTDTQYF. The V gene is TRBV9, the J gene TRBJ2-3, with 7 bases aligning to TRBD2. With 3 bases clipped from V and 0 bases from J, the junction kept 7 bases outside the gene matches. The V gene's germline CDR1 is SGDLS and CDR2 YYNGEE. The CDR3 totals 16 residues.

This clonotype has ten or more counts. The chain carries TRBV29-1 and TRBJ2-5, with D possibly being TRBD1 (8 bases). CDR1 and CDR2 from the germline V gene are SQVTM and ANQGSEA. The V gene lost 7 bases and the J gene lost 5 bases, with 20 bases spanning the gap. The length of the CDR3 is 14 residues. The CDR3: CSATGGQGWETQYF. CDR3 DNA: TGCAGCGCCACGGGAGGACAGGGATGGGAGACCCAGTACTTC. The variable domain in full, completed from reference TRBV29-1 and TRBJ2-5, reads SAVISQKPSRDICQRGTSLTIQCQVDSQVTMMFWYRQQPGQSLTLIATANQGSEATYESGFVIDKFPISRPNLTFSTLTVSNMSPEDSSIYLCSATGGQGWETQYFGPGTRLLVL.

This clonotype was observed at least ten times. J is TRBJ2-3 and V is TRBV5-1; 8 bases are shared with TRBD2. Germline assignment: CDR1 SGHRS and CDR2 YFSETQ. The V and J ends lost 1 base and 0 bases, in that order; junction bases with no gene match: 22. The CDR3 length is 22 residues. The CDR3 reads CASSLRPLTLLAELPSTDTQYF. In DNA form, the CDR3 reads TGCGCCAGCAGCTTGCGCCCACTCACCCTACTAGCGGAACTCCCTAGCACAGATACGCAGTATTTT. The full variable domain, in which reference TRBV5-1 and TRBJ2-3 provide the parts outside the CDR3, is KAGVTQTPRYLIKTRGQQVTLSCSPISGHRSVSWYQQTPGQGLQFLFEYFSETQRNKGNFPGRFSGRQFSNSRSEMNVSTLELGDSALYLCASSLRPLTLLAELPSTDTQYFGPGTRLTVL.

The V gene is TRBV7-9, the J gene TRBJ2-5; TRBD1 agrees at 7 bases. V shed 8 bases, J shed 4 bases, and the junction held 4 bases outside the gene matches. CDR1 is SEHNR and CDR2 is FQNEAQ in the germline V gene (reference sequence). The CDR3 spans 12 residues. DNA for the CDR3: TGTGCCAGCTTAAGACAGGGAGAGACCCAGTACTTC. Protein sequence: CASLRQGETQYF.

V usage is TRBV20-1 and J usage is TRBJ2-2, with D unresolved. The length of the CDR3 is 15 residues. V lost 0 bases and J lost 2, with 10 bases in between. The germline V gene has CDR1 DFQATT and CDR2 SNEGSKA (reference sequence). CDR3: CSARDGGRNTGELFF. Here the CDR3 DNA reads TGCAGTGCTAGAGATGGTGGCAGAAACACCGGGGAGCTGTTTTTT.

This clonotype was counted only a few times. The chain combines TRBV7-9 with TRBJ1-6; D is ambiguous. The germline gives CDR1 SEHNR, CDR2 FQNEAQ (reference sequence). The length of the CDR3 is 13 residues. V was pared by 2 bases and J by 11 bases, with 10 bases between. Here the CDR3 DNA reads TGTGCCAGCAGCTTAACGGGAGAGGCACCCCTCCACTTT. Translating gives CASSLTGEAPLHF.

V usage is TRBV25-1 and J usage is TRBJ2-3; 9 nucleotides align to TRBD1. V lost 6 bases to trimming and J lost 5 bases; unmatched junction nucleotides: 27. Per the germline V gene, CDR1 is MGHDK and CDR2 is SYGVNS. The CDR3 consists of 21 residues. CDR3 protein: CASSLSPGQGLGVGAGDTQYF. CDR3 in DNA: TGTGCCAGCAGCCTCTCTCCGGGACAGGGCCTGGGGGTTGGTGCGGGAGATACGCAGTATTTT.

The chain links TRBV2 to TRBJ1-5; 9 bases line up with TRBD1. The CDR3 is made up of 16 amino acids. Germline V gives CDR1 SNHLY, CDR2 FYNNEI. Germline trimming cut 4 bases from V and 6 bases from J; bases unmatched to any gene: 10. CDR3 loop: CASSAGQGSLGQPQHF. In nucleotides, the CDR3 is TGTGCCAGCAGTGCTGGACAGGGGAGTTTGGGTCAGCCCCAGCATTTT.

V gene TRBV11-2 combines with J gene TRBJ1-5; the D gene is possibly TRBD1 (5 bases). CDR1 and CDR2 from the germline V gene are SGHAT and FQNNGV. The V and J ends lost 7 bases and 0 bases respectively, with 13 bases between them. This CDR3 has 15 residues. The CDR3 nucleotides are TGTGCCAGCAACCCCCAGGGATATAGCAATCAGCCCCAGCATTTT. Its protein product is CASNPQGYSNQPQHF. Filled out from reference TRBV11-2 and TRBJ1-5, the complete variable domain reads EAGVAQSPRYKIIEKRQSVAFWCNPISGHATLYWYQQILGQGPKLLIQFQNNGVVDDSQLPKDRFSAERLKGVDSTLKIQPAKLEDSAVYLCASNPQGYSNQPQHFGDGTRLSIL.

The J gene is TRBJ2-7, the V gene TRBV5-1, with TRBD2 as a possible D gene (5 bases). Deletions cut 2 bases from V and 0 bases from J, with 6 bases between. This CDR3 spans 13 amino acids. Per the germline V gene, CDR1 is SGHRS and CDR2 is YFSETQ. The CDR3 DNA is TGCGCCAGCAGCTTTGACTACTCCTACGAGCAGTACTTC. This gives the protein CASSFDYSYEQYF.

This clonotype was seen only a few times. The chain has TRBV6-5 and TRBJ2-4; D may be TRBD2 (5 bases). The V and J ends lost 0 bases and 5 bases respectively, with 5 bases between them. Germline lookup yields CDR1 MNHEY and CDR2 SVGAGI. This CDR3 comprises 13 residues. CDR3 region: CASSYSGENIQYF. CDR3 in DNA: TGTGCCAGCAGTTACTCGGGAGAAAACATTCAGTACTTC.

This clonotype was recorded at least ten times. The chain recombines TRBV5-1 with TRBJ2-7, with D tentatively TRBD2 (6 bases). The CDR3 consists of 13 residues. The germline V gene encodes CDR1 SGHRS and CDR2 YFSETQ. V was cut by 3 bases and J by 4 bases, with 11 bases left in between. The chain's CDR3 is CASSSDGGYEQYV. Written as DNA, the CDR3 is TGCGCCAGCAGCTCCGACGGGGGATACGAGCAGTACGTC.